This TCR beta chain was identified during a study of blood T cells in healthy people across ages. V lost 4 bases, J lost 4 bases, and 15 bases lay in between. There are 15 residues in the CDR3. Germline lookup yields CDR1 LGHNA and CDR2 YSLEER. Through a sample-barcoded 5' primer and a J-beta primer mix, a second PCR was run for roughly 6 to 12 cycles. Every cDNA molecule carried a tag from a template-switch adaptor bearing 12 random nucleotides. TCRdb ran MiXCR on the 5' RACE reads and lists one entry per CDR3 protein. The sample contains approximately 490,000 distinct CDR3 sequences, less than 25% of which appear only once. The same sample was also used in a study of T cells of mothers and their children.

This chain connects TRBV4-3 to TRBJ2-3; perhaps TRBD1 as D (5 bases). The clonotype was recovered from a boy younger than 18 in good health. Material for sequencing was blood. The CDR3 sequence: CASSPEGVGPDTQYF. The CDR3 DNA reads as TGCGCCAGCAGCCCAGAAGGGGTAGGGCCAGATACGCAGTATTTT.